A single sample gave rise to the 5 T cell receptor beta chains below, sequenced in a study of graft-versus-host responses after intestinal transplantation (dated by TCRdb to about 2021). The library was produced with the immunoSEQ multiplex PCR assay. TCRdb stores this immuneACCESS table with in-frame sequences only. Part of the clones is absent; in the studies checked, under half of the shortfall reflects unresolved V genes, and no reason is known for the rest. This sample lists 20,000 to 25,000 clones; 50% to 70% were detected once. Of the sample, 1% is held by the ten largest clones. In light of the paper, this sample's time point label describes: cells obtained before transplantation from donor or recipient. The source was alloreactive CD4+ T cells from a mixed lymphocyte reaction culture, collected before intestinal transplant. In light of the paper, this sample's cell subset or site label describes: CFSE-low proliferating T cells sorted from roughly 6-day pre-transplant mixed lymphocyte reaction (GvH or HvG direction). Receptors were obtained from a human patient who received an intestinal transplant.

This clone was counted a few times. This chain joins TRBV13 and TRBJ1-2, with TRBD1 matching 7 bases. From germline, CDR1 is PRHDT and CDR2 FYEKMQ (reference sequence). The CDR3 extends over 15 amino acids. The V and J ends lost 2 bases and 3 bases, in that order; junction bases with no gene match: 6. The CDR3 is CASSLTGQNYYGYTF. The DNA for the CDR3 is TGTGCCAGCAGCTTAACGGGACAGAATTACTATGGCTACACCTTC.

The table lists this clone with a few counts. The chain has TRBV15 and TRBJ2-1; D is ambiguous. Per germline, CDR1 LNHNV and CDR2 YYDKDF (reference sequence). V was cut by 5 bases and J by 0 bases, with 8 bases left in between. CDR3 length equals 14 residues. CDR3 DNA sequence: TGTGCCACCAGCGGTAAGAGCTCCTACAATGAGCAGTTCTTC. It specifies CATSGKSSYNEQFF.

This clone has a handful of counts. The J gene is TRBJ1-1, the V gene TRBV18; D is possibly TRBD1 (5 bases). CDR1 is KGHSH and CDR2 is LQKENI in the germline V gene. The CDR3 extends over 17 amino acids. Trimming stripped 4 bases from V and 5 bases from J, with 23 bases between. The CDR3 protein is CASSRGPQGGKVTEAFF. The CDR3 DNA follows: TGTGCCAGCTCACGGGGTCCGCAGGGAGGGAAAGTGACTGAAGCTTTCTTT.

The chain recombines TRBV7-9 with TRBJ2-3; tentative D call: TRBD1 (5 bases). V dropped 4 bases and J dropped 2 bases, with 10 bases sitting between them. This CDR3 has 14 amino acids. Germline CDR1 SEHNR, CDR2 FQNEAQ (reference sequence). The chain's CDR3 is CASSSRQSTDTQYF. The CDR3 DNA reads as TGTGCCAGCAGCTCCAGACAGTCCACAGATACGCAGTATTTT.

A few counts support this clone. The chain combines TRBV1 with TRBJ1-6; TRBD1 reflects the table's D call only, with no check against the DNA. TRBV1 is designated a pseudogene. The CDR3 totals 17 residues. The CDR3, as DNA: TGCACCAGCAGCCAACAGACAGATAACTCCTATAATTCACCCCTCCACTTT. Translation gives CTSSQQTDNSYNSPLHF.